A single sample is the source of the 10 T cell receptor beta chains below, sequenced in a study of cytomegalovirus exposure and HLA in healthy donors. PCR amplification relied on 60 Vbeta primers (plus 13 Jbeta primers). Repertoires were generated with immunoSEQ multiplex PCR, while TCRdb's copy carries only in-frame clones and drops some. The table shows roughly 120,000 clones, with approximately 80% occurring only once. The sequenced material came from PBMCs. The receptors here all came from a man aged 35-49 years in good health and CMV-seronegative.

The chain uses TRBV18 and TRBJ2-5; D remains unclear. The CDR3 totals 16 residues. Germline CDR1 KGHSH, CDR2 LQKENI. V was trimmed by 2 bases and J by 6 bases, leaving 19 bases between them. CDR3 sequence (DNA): TGTGCCAGCTCACCATCAGGTGTGACGTTTCGGCAGACCCAGTACTTC. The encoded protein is CASSPSGVTFRQTQYF.

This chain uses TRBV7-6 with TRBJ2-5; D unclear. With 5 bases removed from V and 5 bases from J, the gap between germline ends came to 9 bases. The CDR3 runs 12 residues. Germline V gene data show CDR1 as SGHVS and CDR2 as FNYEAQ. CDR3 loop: CASSAIVETQYF. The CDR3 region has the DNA TGTGCCAGCAGCGCGATTGTGGAGACCCAGTACTTC.

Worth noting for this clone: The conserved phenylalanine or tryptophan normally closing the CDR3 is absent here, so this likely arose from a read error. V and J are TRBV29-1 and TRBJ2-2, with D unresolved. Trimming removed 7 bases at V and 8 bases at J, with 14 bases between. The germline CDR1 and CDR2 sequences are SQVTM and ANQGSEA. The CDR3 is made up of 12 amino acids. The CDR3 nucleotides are TGCAGCGGACGGACGGGCGGAGGGGAGCTGTTTCTT. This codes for CSGRTGGGELFL.

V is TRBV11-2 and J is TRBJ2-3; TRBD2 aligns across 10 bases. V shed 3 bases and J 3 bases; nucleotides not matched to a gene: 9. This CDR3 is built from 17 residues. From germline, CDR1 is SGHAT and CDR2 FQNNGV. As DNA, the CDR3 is TGTGCCAGCAGCTTGGCCTTAGCGGGGGGCCATACAGATACGCAGTATTTT. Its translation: CASSLALAGGHTDTQYF.

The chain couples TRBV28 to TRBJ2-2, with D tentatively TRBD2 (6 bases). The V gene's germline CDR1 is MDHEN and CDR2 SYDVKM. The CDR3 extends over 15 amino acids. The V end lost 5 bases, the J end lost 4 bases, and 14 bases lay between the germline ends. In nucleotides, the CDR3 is TGTGCCAGCAGTCCCCCCCGGGGGAGCACCGGGGAGCTGTTTTTT. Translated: CASSPPRGSTGELFF.

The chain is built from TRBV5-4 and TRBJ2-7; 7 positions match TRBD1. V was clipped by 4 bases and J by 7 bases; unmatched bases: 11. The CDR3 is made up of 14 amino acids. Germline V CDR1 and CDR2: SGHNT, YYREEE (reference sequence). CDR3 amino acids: CASSRQGGILEQYF. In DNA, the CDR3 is TGTGCCAGCAGCCGACAGGGTGGGATACTTGAGCAGTACTTC.

This CDR3 reads CASSQQGGNTEAFF. CDR3 DNA sequence: TGTGCCAGTAGTCAACAGGGCGGGAACACTGAAGCTTTCTTT. The chain has TRBV19 and TRBJ1-1; perhaps TRBD1 as D (6 bases). There are 14 residues in the CDR3. The ends were cut back, 5 bases at V and 1 base at J, with 11 bases in the middle. Germline CDR1 and CDR2: LNHDA and SQIVND (reference sequence).

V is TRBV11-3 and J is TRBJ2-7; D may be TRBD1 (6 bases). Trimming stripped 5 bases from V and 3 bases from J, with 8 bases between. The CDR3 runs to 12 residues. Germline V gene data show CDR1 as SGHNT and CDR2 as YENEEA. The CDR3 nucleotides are TGTGCCAGCAGCCCGGACAGCTACGAGCAGTACTTC. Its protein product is CASSPDSYEQYF.

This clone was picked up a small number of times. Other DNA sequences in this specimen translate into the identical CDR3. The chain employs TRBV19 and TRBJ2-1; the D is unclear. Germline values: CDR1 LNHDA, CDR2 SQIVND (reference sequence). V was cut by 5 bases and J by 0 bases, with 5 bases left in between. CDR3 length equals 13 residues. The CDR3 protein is CASSPSSYNEQFF. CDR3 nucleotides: TGTGCCAGTAGTCCGAGCTCCTACAATGAGCAGTTCTTC.

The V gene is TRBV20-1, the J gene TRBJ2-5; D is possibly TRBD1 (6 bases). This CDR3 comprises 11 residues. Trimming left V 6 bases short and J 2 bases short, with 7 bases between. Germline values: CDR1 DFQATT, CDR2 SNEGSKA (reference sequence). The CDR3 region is CSAQGQETQYF. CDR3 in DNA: TGCAGTGCCCAGGGGCAAGAGACCCAGTACTTC.